This note documents a single T cell receptor (beta chain) sequence. The antigen remains unidentified. This specimen comes from a study of CD8+CD57+ T cells in acquired aplastic anemia. Study as a whole: The study obtained an average of roughly 2.9 ug of DNA from sorted CD4+ and CD8+ cells. Study results and limitations: Both patients and controls carried the same twenty-nine CD8+ CDR3 sequences.

With 6 bases removed from V and 8 bases from J, the gap between germline ends came to 14 bases. The CDR3 contains 13 residues. CDR1 SNHLY and CDR2 FYNNEI come from the germline V gene. The study profiled TCR beta VDJ and CDR3 using genomic DNA as template. From the reads, TCRdb called clonotypes with MiXCR, one entry per CDR3 protein. The repertoire holds about 160,000 distinct CDR3 sequences, with 71% as singletons. Sequencing involved patients with CD8+CD57+ cell expansion previously shown by flow cytometry. Among the patients, none had received any therapy at the time of blood sampling. Material for sequencing was sorted CD4+, CD8+, or CD8+CD57+ T cells (not recorded which) from PBMCs. The rearrangement links TRBV2 to TRBJ2-1; D not certain. The TCR was taken from a human donor with aplastic anemia. CDR3 nucleotide sequence: TGTGCCAGCAGCTTTGGCCCGCCCGATGAGCAGTTCTTC. Its translation is CASSFGPPDEQFF. Based on the CDR3 plus reference TRBV2 and TRBJ2-1, the full variable domain is EPEVTQTPSHQVTQMGQEVILRCVPISNHLYFYWYRQILGQKVEFLVSFYNNEISEKSEIFDDQFSVERPDGSNFTLKIRSTKLEDSAMYFCASSFGPPDEQFFGPGTRLTVL.